This TCR beta chain was identified in a study of blood T cell repertoires in COVID-19. At the level of the study: The United States, Italy and Spain supplied acute and convalescent COVID-19 samples. T cells, B-cell-depleted T cells, or PBMCs supplied cDNA or gDNA.

In this sample, this clone turned up once. Authors' data handling: Amplifying reference gene primers gave estimates of nucleated cell counts. Method: immunoSEQ multiplex PCR; TCRdb's copy keeps in-frame clones and lacks some. V and J calls and clone size are as listed in that table; D and trimming were resolved from the DNA. The sample consists of fewer than 110,000 clones, about three quarters of them appearing once. Material: peripheral blood. The TCR sequence derives from a man between 65 and 85 years old with acute or convalescent COVID-19.

In DNA, the CDR3 is TGTGCCAGCAGTGGCCTTCGGGGGGGCCTTATCCACGAGCAGTACTTC. This gives the protein CASSGLRGGLIHEQYF. The chain is built from TRBV2 and TRBJ2-7; the match to TRBD2 covers 8 bases. CDR1 is SNHLY and CDR2 is FYNNEI in the germline V gene. CDR3 size: 16 residues. The V segment lost 4 bases and the J segment 5 bases; nucleotides outside the gene matches: 13.